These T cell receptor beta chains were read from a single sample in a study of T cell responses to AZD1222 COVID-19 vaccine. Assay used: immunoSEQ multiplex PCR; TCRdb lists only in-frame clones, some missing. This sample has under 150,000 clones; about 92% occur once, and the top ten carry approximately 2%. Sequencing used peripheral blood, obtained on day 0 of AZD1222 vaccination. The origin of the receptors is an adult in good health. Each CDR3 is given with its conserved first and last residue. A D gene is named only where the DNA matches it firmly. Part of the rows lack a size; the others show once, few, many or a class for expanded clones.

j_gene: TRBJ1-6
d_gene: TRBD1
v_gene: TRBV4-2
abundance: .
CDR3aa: CASSLGTGSGRPANSYNSPLHF
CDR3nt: TGTGCCAGCAGCCTCGGGACAGGGAGCGGCCGGCCGGCTAACTCCTATAATTCACCCCTCCACTTT

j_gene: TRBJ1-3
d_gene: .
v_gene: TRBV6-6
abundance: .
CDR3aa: CASSYGGGGNTIYF
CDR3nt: TGTGCCAGCAGTTATGGGGGTGGGGGAAACACCATATATTTT

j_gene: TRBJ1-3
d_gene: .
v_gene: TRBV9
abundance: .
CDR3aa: CASSVSKLGGNTIYF
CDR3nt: TGTGCCAGCAGCGTATCCAAGCTAGGTGGAAACACCATATATTTT

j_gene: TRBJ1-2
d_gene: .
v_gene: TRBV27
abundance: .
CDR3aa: CASSPGVLTRGYTF
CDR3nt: TGTGCCAGCAGCCCAGGGGTCCTCACCCGTGGCTACACCTTC

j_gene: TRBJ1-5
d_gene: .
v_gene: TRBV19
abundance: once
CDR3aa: CASKTLGNQPQHF
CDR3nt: TGTGCCAGTAAGACTCTCGGCAATCAGCCCCAGCATTTT

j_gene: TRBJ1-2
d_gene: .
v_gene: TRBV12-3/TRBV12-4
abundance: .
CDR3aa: CASSFGEPYGYTF
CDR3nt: TGTGCCAGCAGTTTTGGGGAACCCTATGGCTACACCTTC

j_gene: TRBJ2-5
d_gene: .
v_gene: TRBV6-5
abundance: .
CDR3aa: CASSPQVLQGETQYF
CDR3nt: TGTGCCAGCAGTCCCCAGGTTCTTCAGGGGGAGACCCAGTACTTC

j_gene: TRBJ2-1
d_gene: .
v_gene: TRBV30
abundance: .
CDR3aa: CAWTVGTDEQFF
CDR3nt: TGTGCCTGGACCGTAGGGACCGATGAGCAGTTCTTC

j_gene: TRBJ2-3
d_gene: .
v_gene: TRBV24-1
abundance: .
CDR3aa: CATSDTTEYTDTQYF
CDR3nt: TGTGCCACCAGTGATACGACAGAGTATACAGATACGCAGTATTTT

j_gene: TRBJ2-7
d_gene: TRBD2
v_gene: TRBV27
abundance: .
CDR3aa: CASSLRGRPYEQYF
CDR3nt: TGTGCCAGCAGTTTACGCGGGAGGCCGTACGAGCAGTACTTC

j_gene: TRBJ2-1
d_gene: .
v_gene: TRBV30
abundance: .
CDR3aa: CAWRVLGREQFF
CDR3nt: TGTGCCTGGAGAGTCTTGGGCCGTGAGCAGTTCTTC

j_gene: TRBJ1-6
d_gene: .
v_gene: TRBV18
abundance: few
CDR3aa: CASSPDSYLLNSPLHF
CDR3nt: TGTGCCAGCTCACCGGACAGCTACCTCCTCAATTCACCCCTCCACTTT

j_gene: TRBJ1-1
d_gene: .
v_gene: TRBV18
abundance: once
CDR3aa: CASSLKPKGLDTEAFF
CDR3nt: TGTGCCAGCTCCCTCAAACCGAAAGGGTTGGACACTGAAGCTTTCTTT

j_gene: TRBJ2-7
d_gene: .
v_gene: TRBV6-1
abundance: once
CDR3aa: CASSEGGISTYEQYF
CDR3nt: TGTGCCAGCAGTGAAGGGGGGATATCTACCTACGAGCAGTACTTC

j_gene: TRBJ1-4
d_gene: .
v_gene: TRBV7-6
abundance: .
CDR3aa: CASSLGVREGEKLFF
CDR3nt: TGTGCCAGCAGCTTAGGGGTCAGGGAAGGAGAAAAACTGTTTTTT

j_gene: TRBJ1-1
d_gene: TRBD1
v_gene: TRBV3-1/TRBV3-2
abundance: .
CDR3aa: CASSHTTGGDREAFF
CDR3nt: TGTGCCAGCAGCCACACGACAGGGGGCGATCGGGAAGCTTTCTTT

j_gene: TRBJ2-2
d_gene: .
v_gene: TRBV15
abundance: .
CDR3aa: CATQDRNTGELFF
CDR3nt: TGTGCCACCCAAGACAGGAACACCGGGGAGCTGTTTTTT

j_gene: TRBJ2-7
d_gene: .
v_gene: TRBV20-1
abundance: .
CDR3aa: CSAMRRGEQYF
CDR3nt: TGCAGTGCTATGCGGAGGGGCGAGCAGTACTTC

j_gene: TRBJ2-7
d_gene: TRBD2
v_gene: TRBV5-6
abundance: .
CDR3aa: CASSLARASGGFFYEQYF
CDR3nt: TGTGCCAGCAGCTTGGCCCGGGCTAGCGGGGGTTTCTTCTACGAGCAGTACTTC

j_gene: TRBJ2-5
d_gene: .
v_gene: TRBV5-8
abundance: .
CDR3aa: CASSSYGPGGETQYF
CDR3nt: TGTGCCAGCAGCTCGTATGGACCCGGTGGGGAGACCCAGTACTTC

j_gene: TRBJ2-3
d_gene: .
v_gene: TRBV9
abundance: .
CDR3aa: CASSPPGTTSTDTQYF
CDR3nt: TGTGCCAGCAGCCCTCCCGGGACAACTAGCACAGATACGCAGTATTTT

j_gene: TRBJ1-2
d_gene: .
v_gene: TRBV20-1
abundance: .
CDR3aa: CSAPGRGYTF
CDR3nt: TGCAGTGCCCCGGGGAGGGGCTACACCTTC

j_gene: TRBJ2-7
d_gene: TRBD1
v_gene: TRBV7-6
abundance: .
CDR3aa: CASSSNRGLGEQYF
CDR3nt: TGTGCCAGCAGCTCGAACAGGGGGCTGGGGGAGCAGTACTTC

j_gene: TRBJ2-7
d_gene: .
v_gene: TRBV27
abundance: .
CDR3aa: CASIPQPGSYEQYF
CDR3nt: TGTGCCAGCATACCTCAGCCGGGCTCCTACGAGCAGTACTTC

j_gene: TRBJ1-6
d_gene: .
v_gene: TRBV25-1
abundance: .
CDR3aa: CASSDRDGYNSPLHF
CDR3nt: TGTGCCAGCAGTGACCGGGACGGCTATAATTCACCCCTCCACTTT

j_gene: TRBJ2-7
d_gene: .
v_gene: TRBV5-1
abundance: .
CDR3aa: CASSVGSGSYEQYF
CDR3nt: TGCGCCAGCAGCGTCGGGAGTGGCTCCTACGAGCAGTACTTC

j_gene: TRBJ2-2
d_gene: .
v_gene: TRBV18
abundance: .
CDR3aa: CASSPTRATGELFF
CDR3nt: TGTGCCAGCTCACCTACCCGGGCAACCGGGGAGCTGTTTTTT

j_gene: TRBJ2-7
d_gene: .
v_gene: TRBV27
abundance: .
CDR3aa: CASSFGDEQYF
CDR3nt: TGTGCCAGCAGTTTCGGGGACGAGCAGTACTTC

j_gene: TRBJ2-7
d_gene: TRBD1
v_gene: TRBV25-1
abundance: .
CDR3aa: CASRSDRGRYEQYF
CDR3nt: TGTGCCAGCCGATCGGACAGGGGGCGATACGAGCAGTACTTC

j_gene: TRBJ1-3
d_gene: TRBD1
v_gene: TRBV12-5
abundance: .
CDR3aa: CASGLVWGQGALGSGNTIYF
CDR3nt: TGTGCTAGTGGTTTGGTTTGGGGACAGGGGGCGCTTGGCTCTGGAAACACCATATATTTT

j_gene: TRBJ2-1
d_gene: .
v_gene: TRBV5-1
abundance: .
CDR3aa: CASSPHLGGTYNEQFF
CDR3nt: TGCGCCAGCAGCCCACACCTCGGTGGAACCTACAATGAGCAGTTCTTC

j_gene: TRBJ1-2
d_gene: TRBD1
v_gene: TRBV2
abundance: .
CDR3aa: CASSSHRGEGIYGYTF
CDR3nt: TGTGCCAGCAGCAGCCACAGGGGAGAGGGGATCTATGGCTACACCTTC

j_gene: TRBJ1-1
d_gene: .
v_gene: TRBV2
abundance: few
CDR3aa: CASSELVQTEAFF
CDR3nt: TGTGCCAGCAGTGAGTTAGTACAAACTGAAGCTTTCTTT

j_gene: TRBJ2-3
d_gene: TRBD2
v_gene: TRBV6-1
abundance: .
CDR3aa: CASSEQGLAGLTDTQYF
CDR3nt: TGTGCCAGCAGTGAACAGGGACTAGCGGGGCTCACAGATACGCAGTATTTT

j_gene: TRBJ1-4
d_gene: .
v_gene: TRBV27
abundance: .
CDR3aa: CASSFNGYRANEKLFF
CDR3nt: TGTGCCAGCAGTTTCAATGGGTACCGGGCTAATGAAAAACTGTTTTTT

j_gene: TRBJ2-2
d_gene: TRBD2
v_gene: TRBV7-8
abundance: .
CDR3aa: CASSLAGLRNTGELFF
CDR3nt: TGTGCCAGCAGCTTAGCGGGACTAAGGAACACCGGGGAGCTGTTTTTT

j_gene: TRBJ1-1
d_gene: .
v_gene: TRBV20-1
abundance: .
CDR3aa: CSASEGDTEAFF
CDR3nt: TGCAGTGCTAGTGAGGGAGACACTGAAGCTTTCTTT

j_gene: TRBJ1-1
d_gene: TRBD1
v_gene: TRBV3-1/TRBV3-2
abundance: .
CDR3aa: CASRQRAGTVFSHTEAFF
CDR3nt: TGTGCCAGCAGACAAAGGGCCGGGACAGTATTTAGTCACACTGAAGCTTTCTTT

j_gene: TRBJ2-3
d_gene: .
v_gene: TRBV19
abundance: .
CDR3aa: CASSTPFLRQFTDTQYF
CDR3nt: TGTGCCAGTAGTACCCCTTTTTTGAGACAGTTCACAGATACGCAGTATTTT

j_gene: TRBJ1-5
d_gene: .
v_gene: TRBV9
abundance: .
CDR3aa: CASSVGDLGQPQHF
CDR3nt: TGTGCCAGCAGCGTAGGGGATCTCGGACAGCCCCAGCATTTT

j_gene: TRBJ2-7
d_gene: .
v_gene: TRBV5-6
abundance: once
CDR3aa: CASSLVPNGGEQYF
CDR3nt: TGTGCCAGCAGCTTGGTACCCAACGGAGGGGAGCAGTACTTC

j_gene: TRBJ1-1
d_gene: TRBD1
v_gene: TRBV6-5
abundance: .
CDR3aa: CASSARGQDTEAFF
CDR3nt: TGTGCCAGCAGCGCCAGGGGGCAGGACACTGAAGCTTTCTTT

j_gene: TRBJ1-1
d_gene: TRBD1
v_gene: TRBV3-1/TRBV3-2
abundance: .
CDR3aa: CASSLRDRRRPEAFF
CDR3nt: TGTGCCAGCAGCTTACGGGACAGGAGGCGACCTGAAGCTTTCTTT

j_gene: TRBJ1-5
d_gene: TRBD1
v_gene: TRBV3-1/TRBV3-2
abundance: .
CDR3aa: CASSQGGQPNQPQHF
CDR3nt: TGTGCCAGCAGCCAGGGGGGACAGCCCAATCAGCCCCAGCATTTT

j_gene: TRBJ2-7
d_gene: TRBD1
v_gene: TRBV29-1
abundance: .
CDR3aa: CSAIGQGANEQYF
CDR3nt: TGCAGCGCAATAGGACAGGGGGCTAACGAGCAGTACTTC

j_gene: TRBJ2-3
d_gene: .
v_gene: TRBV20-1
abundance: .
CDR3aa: CRVSSTDTQYF
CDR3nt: TGCAGAGTTAGCTCTACGGATACGCAGTATTTT

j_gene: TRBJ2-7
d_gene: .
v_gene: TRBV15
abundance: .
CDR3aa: CATSHPEGTERLEQYF
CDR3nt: TGTGCCACCAGCCATCCCGAGGGAACAGAGCGCTTGGAGCAGTACTTC

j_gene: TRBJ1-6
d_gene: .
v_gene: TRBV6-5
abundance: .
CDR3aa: CASRRESSYNSPLHF
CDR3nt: TGTGCCAGCAGGCGTGAGAGTTCCTATAATTCACCCCTCCACTTT

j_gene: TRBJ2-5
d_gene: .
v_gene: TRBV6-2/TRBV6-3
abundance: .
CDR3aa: CASSYSAGTQYF
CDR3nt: TGTGCCAGCAGTTACTCAGCGGGGACCCAGTACTTC